The 14 T cell receptor beta chains presented below share a single source sample, sequenced in a study of blood T cell repertoires in COVID-19. The method was immunoSEQ multiplex PCR; TCRdb's version includes in-frame clones alone and lacks a portion of them. This table holds around 280,000 clones, 87% found once. The sequenced sample was PBMCs or T cells enriched from blood (not recorded which). These receptor sequences come from a woman aged 40-49 years who had recovered from COVID-19.

The V and J genes are TRBV28 and TRBJ2-7, with D unclear. CDR1 is MDHEN, CDR2 SYDVKM, per germline. CDR3 length equals 12 residues. Trimming left V 5 bases short and J 4 bases short, with 9 bases between. The CDR3 here is CASSQSPYEQYF. CDR3 nucleotides: TGTGCCAGCAGTCAATCCCCATACGAGCAGTACTTC. The variable domain in full, with the rest retrieved from reference TRBV28 and TRBJ2-7, is DVKVTQSSRYLVKRTGEKVFLECVQDMDHENMFWYRQDPGLGLRLIYFSYDVKMKEKGDIPEGYSVSREKKERFSLILESASTNQTSMYLCASSQSPYEQYFGPGTRLTVT.

The chain combines TRBV24-1 with TRBJ2-5; 10 positions match TRBD1. After removal of 3 bases from V and 2 bases from J, the junction contained 5 bases not matched to a gene. The germline V gene encodes CDR1 KGHDR and CDR2 SFDVKD. This CDR3 comprises 16 residues. DNA of the CDR3: TGTGCCACCAGTGATCTGAGGGGACAGGGGCAAGAGACCCAGTACTTC. Its translation is CATSDLRGQGQETQYF.

J is TRBJ2-7 and V is TRBV12-3 or TRBV12-4; a weak D match, TRBD2 (5 bases). With 5 bases removed from V and 6 bases from J, the gap between germline ends came to 11 bases. The CDR3 is 12 amino acids. CDR3 sequence: CASSTATSEQYF. The CDR3 nucleotides read TGTGCCAGCAGTACCGCCACTAGCGAGCAGTACTTC.

The chain has TRBV27 and TRBJ1-3; a weak D match, TRBD1 (6 bases). This CDR3 spans 15 amino acids. Germline V gene data show CDR1 as MNHEY and CDR2 as SMNVEV (reference sequence). V was cut by 5 bases and J by 0 bases, with 11 bases left in between. CDR3 sequence (DNA): TGTGCCAGCAGTCCTAACAGGGACTCTGGAAACACCATATATTTT. This encodes CASSPNRDSGNTIYF.

This chain connects TRBV7-8 to TRBJ2-4, with 14 bases fitting TRBD2. CDR3 length: 17 amino acids. Germline CDR1 and CDR2: SGHVS and FQNEAQ. After removal of 6 bases from V and 3 bases from J, the junction contained 7 bases not matched to a gene. The CDR3 loop is CASRNGLAGGVKNIQYF. In DNA, the CDR3 is TGTGCCAGCAGGAATGGACTAGCGGGAGGAGTCAAAAACATTCAGTACTTC.

The CDR3 nucleotides are TGTGCCAGTAGTATAGTCACAGGGCAGGTTGGCTACACCTTC. Protein product: CASSIVTGQVGYTF. V is TRBV19 and J is TRBJ1-2, with a tentative D call TRBD1 (6 bases). Deletions cut 1 base from V and 7 bases from J, with 13 bases between. Germline-derived CDR1 and CDR2 are LNHDA and SQIVND (reference sequence). The CDR3 contains 14 residues. The whole variable domain, filled in from reference TRBV19 and TRBJ1-2, reads DGGITQSPKYLFRKEGQNVTLSCEQNLNHDAMYWYRQDPGQGLRLIYYSQIVNDFQKGDIAEGYSVSREKKESFPLTVTSAQKNPTAFYLCASSIVTGQVGYTFGSGTRLTVV.

The chain joins TRBV7-2 to TRBJ2-1, with TRBD2 matching over 13 bases. CDR1 is SGHTA, CDR2 FQGNSA, per germline. The CDR3 is made up of 14 amino acids. Trimming removed 6 bases from V and 9 bases from J; junction bases left unmatched: 5. The CDR3 sequence: CASSIGLAGAEQFF. CDR3 in DNA: TGTGCCAGCAGTATTGGACTAGCGGGAGCTGAGCAGTTCTTC.

The chain combines TRBV2 with TRBJ1-5; D is undetermined. The CDR3 runs 12 residues. Germline assignment: CDR1 SNHLY and CDR2 FYNNEI. The V gene lost 1 base and the J gene lost 8 bases, with 6 bases spanning the gap. The CDR3 loop reads CASSEGREPQHF. CDR3 bases: TGTGCCAGCAGTGAAGGACGGGAGCCCCAGCATTTT.

V and J are TRBV19 and TRBJ1-6; TRBD1 matches at 7 bases. V shed 7 bases and J 8 bases; nucleotides not matched to a gene: 8. The CDR3 contains 14 residues. Germline loops: CDR1 LNHDA, CDR2 SQIVND (reference sequence). CDR3 sequence: CASTRGGAYSPLHF. The CDR3 region has the DNA TGTGCCAGTACCCGAGGGGGCGCGTATTCACCCCTCCACTTT. Filled out from reference TRBV19 and TRBJ1-6, the complete variable domain reads DGGITQSPKYLFRKEGQNVTLSCEQNLNHDAMYWYRQDPGQGLRLIYYSQIVNDFQKGDIAEGYSVSREKKESFPLTVTSAQKNPTAFYLCASTRGGAYSPLHFGNGTRLTVT.

As DNA, the CDR3 is TGTGCCAGCAGCTCGCGGGGAGGGTTAGAGACCCAGTACTTC. Its protein product is CASSSRGGLETQYF. This chain joins TRBV11-1 and TRBJ2-5; 7 bases fit TRBD2. Germline V lookup: CDR1 SGHAT, CDR2 FQDESV (reference sequence). The CDR3 covers 14 residues. With V trimmed by 4 bases and J by 4 bases, 6 bases remained unmatched.

The chain uses TRBV2 and TRBJ2-5; D is perhaps TRBD2 (6 bases). Germline V gene sequence: CDR1 SNHLY, CDR2 FYNNEI. Trimming left V 3 bases short and J 3 bases short, with 8 bases between. This CDR3 spans 13 amino acids. CDR3 residues: CASSDWGEETQYF. As DNA, the CDR3 is TGTGCCAGCAGTGATTGGGGGGAAGAGACCCAGTACTTC.

The rearrangement links TRBV19 to TRBJ1-6; perhaps TRBD1 as D (5 bases). Trimming removed 7 bases from V and 7 bases from J, with 11 bases in between. The length of the CDR3 is 13 residues. Germline CDR1 and CDR2: LNHDA and SQIVND (reference sequence). The CDR3 DNA is TGTGCCAGTAAGGAGACAGCGAATTCACCCCTCCACTTT. Its translation is CASKETANSPLHF. Looking up the rest from reference TRBV19 and TRBJ1-6 gives the full variable domain: DGGITQSPKYLFRKEGQNVTLSCEQNLNHDAMYWYRQDPGQGLRLIYYSQIVNDFQKGDIAEGYSVSREKKESFPLTVTSAQKNPTAFYLCASKETANSPLHFGNGTRLTVT.

The CDR3 sequence is CASSQKGRQADNQPQHF. CDR3 DNA sequence: TGTGCCAGCAGCCAAAAGGGGCGGCAGGCTGACAATCAGCCCCAGCATTTT. The chain is built from TRBV21-1 and TRBJ1-5; the D segment call TRBD1 is taken from the table without a DNA check. TRBV21-1 corresponds to a pseudogene. This CDR3 spans 17 amino acids.

The CDR3 loop reads CASSVLAGADTGELFF. In nucleotides, the CDR3 is TGTGCCAGCAGTGTACTAGCGGGAGCGGACACCGGGGAGCTGTTTTTT. The V gene is TRBV2, the J gene TRBJ2-2; the match to TRBD2 covers 11 bases. The CDR3 sequence is 16 residues long. Germline V CDR1 and CDR2: SNHLY, FYNNEI. V lost 4 bases, J lost 3 bases, and 4 bases stayed unmatched. Drawing the rest from reference TRBV2 and TRBJ2-2, the complete variable domain is EPEVTQTPSHQVTQMGQEVILRCVPISNHLYFYWYRQILGQKVEFLVSFYNNEISEKSEIFDDQFSVERPDGSNFTLKIRSTKLEDSAMYFCASSVLAGADTGELFFGEGSRLTVL.